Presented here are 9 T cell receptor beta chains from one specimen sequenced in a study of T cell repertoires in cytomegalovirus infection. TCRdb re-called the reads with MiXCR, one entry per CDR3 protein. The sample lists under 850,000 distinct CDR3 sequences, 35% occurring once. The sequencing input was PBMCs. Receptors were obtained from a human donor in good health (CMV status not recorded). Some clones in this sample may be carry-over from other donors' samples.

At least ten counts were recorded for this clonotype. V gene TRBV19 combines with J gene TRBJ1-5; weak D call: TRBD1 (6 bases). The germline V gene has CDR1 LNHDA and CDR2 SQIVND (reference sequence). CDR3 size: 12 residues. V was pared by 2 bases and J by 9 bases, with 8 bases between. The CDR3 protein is CASSIQGRPQHF. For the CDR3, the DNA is TGTGCCAGTAGTATACAGGGGCGGCCCCAGCATTTT.

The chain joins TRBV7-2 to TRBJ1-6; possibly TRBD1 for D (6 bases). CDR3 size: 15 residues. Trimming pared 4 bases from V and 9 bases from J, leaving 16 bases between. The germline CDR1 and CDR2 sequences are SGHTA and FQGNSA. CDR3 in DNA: TGTGCCAGCAGCTCCCAAACGGACAGACGTTCACCCCTCCACTTT. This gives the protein CASSSQTDRRSPLHF.

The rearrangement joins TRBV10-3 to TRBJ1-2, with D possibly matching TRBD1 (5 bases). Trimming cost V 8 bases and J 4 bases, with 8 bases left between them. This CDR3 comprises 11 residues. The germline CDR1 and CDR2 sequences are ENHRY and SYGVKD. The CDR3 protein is CAIGAGYGYTF. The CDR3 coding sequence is TGTGCCATCGGGGCGGGCTATGGCTACACCTTC.

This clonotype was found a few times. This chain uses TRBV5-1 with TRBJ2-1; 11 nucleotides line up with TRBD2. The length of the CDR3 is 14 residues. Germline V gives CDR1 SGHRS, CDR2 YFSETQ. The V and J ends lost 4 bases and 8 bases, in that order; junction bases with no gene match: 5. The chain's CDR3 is CASSGTSGHYEQFF. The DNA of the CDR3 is TGCGCCAGCAGCGGGACTAGCGGACACTATGAGCAGTTCTTC.

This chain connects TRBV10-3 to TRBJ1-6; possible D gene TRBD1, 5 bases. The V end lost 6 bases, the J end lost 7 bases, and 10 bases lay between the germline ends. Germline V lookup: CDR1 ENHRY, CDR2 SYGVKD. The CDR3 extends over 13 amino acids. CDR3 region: CAIRDKGNSPLHF. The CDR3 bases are TGTGCCATCAGAGACAAGGGGAATTCACCCCTCCACTTT.

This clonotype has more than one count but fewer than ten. The CDR3 region has the DNA TGTGCCAGCGCGCCCCGGCAGGGCAGCAATCAGCCCCAGCATTTT. This sequence encodes CASAPRQGSNQPQHF. The chain has TRBV28 and TRBJ1-5; D might be TRBD1 (5 bases). Trimming left V 8 bases short and J 1 base short, with 15 bases between. CDR1 MDHEN and CDR2 SYDVKM come from the germline V gene. The CDR3 has 15 amino acids.

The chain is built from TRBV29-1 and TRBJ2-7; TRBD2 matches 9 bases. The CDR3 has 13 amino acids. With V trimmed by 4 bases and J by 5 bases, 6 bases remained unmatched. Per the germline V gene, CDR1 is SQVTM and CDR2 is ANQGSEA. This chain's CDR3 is CSVGRAGGHEQYF. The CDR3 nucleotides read TGCAGCGTTGGTCGAGCGGGAGGCCACGAGCAGTACTTC.

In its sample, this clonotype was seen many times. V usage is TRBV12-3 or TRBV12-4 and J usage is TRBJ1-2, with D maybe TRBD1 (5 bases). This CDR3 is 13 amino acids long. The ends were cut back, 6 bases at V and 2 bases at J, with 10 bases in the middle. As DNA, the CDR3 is TGTGCCAGCAGCCCCGGGGGGAACTATGGCTACACCTTC. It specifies CASSPGGNYGYTF.

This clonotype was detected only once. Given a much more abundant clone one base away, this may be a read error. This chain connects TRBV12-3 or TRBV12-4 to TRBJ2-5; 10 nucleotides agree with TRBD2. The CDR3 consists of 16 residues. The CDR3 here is CASSSRGLAFQEPQYF. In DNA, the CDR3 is TGTGCCAGCAGTTCACGGGGACTAGCGTTCCAAGAGCCCCAGTACTTC.